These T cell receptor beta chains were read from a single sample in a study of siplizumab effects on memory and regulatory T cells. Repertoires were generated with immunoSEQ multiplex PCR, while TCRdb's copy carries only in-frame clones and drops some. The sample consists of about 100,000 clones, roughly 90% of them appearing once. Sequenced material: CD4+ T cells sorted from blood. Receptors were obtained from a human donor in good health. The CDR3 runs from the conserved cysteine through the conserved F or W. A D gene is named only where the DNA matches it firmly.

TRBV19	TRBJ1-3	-	CASRNRGPTGGNTIYF
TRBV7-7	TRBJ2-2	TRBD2	CASSLTGGMYNTGELFF
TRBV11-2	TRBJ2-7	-	CATRGVGRHEQYF
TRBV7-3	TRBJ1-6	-	CASSVTAGTPLHF
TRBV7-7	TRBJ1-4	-	CASSASEGGHEKLFF
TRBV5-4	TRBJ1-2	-	CASSPDGSYGYTF
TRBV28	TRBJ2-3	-	CASSQRLGGPTDTQYF
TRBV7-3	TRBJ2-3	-	CASSLNPAGKGDTQYF
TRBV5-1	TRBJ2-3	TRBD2	CASSSKAGASTDTQYF
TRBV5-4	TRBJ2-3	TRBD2	CASNPREGRGDTQYF
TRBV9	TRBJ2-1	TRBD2	CASSVAIGASGRPSYNEQFF
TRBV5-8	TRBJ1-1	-	CASSAQWNTEAFF
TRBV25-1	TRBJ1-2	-	CASSDGHTNYGYTF
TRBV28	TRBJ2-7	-	CASRQGLYEQYF
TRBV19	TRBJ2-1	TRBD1	CASSIQGAMNNEQFF
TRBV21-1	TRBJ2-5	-	CASSGRQGENGQETQYF
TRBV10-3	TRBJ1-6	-	CAIRQQGGGSPLHF
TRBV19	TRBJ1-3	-	CASSFQGAAGNTIYF
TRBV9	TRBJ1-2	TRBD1	CASSVGRDRMSYGYTF
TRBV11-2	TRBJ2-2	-	CASSPSGGNTGELFF
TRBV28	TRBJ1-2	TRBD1	CASGTGDYGYTF
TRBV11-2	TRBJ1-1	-	CASSSEMNTEAFF
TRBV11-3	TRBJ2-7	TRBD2	CASSPNSGNQEQYF
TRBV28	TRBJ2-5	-	CASSRTLQETQYF
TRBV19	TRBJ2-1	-	CASSFRLQGVGNEQFF
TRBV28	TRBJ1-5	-	CASSNGGRQTNQPQHF
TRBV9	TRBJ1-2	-	CASSETGYGYTF
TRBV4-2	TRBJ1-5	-	CASSQTGGNQPQHF
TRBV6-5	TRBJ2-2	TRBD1	CASSQGDRPTGELFF